This T cell receptor (beta chain) emerged from a study of blood T cells in healthy people across ages. PCR was performed a second time for about 6 to 12 cycles using a sample-barcoded 5' primer and a J-beta primer mix. Researchers report that each sample yielded at least 2.5 million CDR3-containing paired-end reads. TCRdb recomputed calls from the 5' RACE reads with MiXCR, one row per CDR3 protein. This sample carries some 1,800,000 distinct CDR3 sequences, 39% of them seen once, and the ten largest clones take roughly 23%. Concerning this clonotype: Antigen specificity is unknown.

Germline CDR1 MDHEN, CDR2 SYDVKM. This CDR3 is built from 15 residues. Unmatched junction bases numbered 10, after V lost 10 bases and J lost 5 bases. Study results and limitations: Diversity of TCR beta per million T cells declined in a roughly linear way with age. Estimates of diversity drawn from one million T cells were considered underestimates.

Specimen: blood. The origin of this receptor is a human donor in good health. The chain combines TRBV28 with TRBJ2-5, with 13 bases aligning to TRBD2. This CDR3 reads CATWKTSGGLETQYF. CDR3 DNA: TGTGCCACTTGGAAGACTAGCGGGGGGTTGGAGACCCAGTACTTC.